Presented here are 13 T cell receptor beta chains from one specimen sequenced in a study of T cell changes during pregnancy in multiple sclerosis. Measured with immunoSEQ multiplex PCR; TCRdb has only the in-frame clones, and not every one. The table has about 80,000 clones, roughly 94% seen once. The sample was peripheral blood, taken before pregnancy. The receptors come from a female donor with multiple sclerosis, enrolled in a pregnancy study.

This chain joins TRBV28 and TRBJ2-7; 7 nucleotides agree with TRBD2. The trim removed 1 base at V and 0 bases at J, leaving 12 bases unmatched. CDR1 is MDHEN and CDR2 is SYDVKM in the germline V gene. This CDR3 has 18 residues. The CDR3: CASSLYHGGRGPSYEQYF. DNA of the CDR3: TGTGCCAGCAGTTTATATCACGGGGGGAGGGGTCCCTCCTACGAGCAGTACTTC. The whole variable domain, remainder taken from reference TRBV28 and TRBJ2-7, is DVKVTQSSRYLVKRTGEKVFLECVQDMDHENMFWYRQDPGLGLRLIYFSYDVKMKEKGDIPEGYSVSREKKERFSLILESASTNQTSMYLCASSLYHGGRGPSYEQYFGPGTRLTVT.

The chain recombines TRBV9 with TRBJ2-1; 10 positions agree with TRBD2. CDR1 is SGDLS, CDR2 YYNGEE, per germline. CDR3 size: 14 residues. V lost 4 bases and J lost 8; bases outside the gene matches: 6. The CDR3 loop is CASSPRSGRDEQFF. The CDR3 coding sequence is TGTGCCAGCAGCCCACGGAGCGGGAGGGATGAGCAGTTCTTC.

The rearrangement uses TRBV14 and TRBJ1-2, with 8 bases that match TRBD1. The CDR3 contains 14 residues. Germline lookup yields CDR1 SGHDN and CDR2 FVKESK. Trimming took 3 bases from V and 4 from J; bases not matched to a gene: 4. The CDR3 DNA reads TGTGCCAGCAGCCATGCAGGGGGCGTCTATGGCTACACCTTC. Amino acid sequence: CASSHAGGVYGYTF.

The chain recombines TRBV6-1 with TRBJ2-7; the match to TRBD2 covers 9 bases. The CDR3 length is 15 residues. The V gene's germline CDR1 is MNHNS and CDR2 SASEGT. V was clipped by 6 bases and J by 6 bases; unmatched bases: 12. CDR3 sequence (DNA): TGTGCCAGCAGGAATAGCGGGAGCAAATCGAGCGAGCAGTACTTC. Residues: CASRNSGSKSSEQYF.

The CDR3 protein is CASSRAGVSVYEQYF. The CDR3 DNA reads TGTGCCAGCAGCCGAGCGGGAGTCAGTGTCTACGAGCAGTACTTC. V usage is TRBV7-9 and J usage is TRBJ2-7; TRBD2 matches 8 bases. Germline V lookup: CDR1 SEHNR, CDR2 FQNEAQ (reference sequence). V lost 5 bases and J lost 3; bases outside the gene matches: 9. The CDR3 has 15 residues.

The chain employs TRBV6-1 and TRBJ2-2; 7 positions agree with TRBD2. Germline trimming cut 1 base from V and 5 bases from J; bases unmatched to any gene: 4. The germline gives CDR1 MNHNS, CDR2 SASEGT. The length of the CDR3 is 15 residues. CDR3 DNA: TGTGCCAGCAGTGAAGTCTGGGGGGGGACCGGGGAGCTGTTTTTT. It codes for CASSEVWGGTGELFF.

The chain carries TRBV19 and TRBJ1-3, with a weak D call TRBD1 (6 bases). Germline V lookup: CDR1 LNHDA, CDR2 SQIVND (reference sequence). Trimming removed 7 bases at V and 0 bases at J, with 13 bases between. This CDR3 spans 15 amino acids. In DNA form, the CDR3 reads TGTGCCAGTACTCTTCGGACAGCCTCTGGAAACACCATATATTTT. This encodes CASTLRTASGNTIYF.

Concerning this clone: The same CDR3 can be traced to other DNA sequences in this sample. This chain uses TRBV7-2 with TRBJ2-7; 7 bases fit TRBD2. The CDR3 sequence is 14 residues long. Losses at the gene ends were 5 bases for V and 0 bases for J; bases not matched to a gene: 4. The germline gives CDR1 SGHTA, CDR2 FQGNSA. The CDR3 DNA reads TGTGCCAGCAGCGCCAGCGGGACCTCCTACGAGCAGTACTTC. Its translation is CASSASGTSYEQYF.

V gene TRBV5-1 combines with J gene TRBJ2-1, with 10 bases lining up with TRBD1. Trimming cost V 2 bases and J 8 bases; bases outside gene matches: 7. This CDR3 contains 15 residues. Germline CDR1 SGHRS, CDR2 YFSETQ. CDR3 protein: CASSFGTGALDEQFF. The CDR3 region has the DNA TGCGCCAGCAGCTTTGGGACAGGGGCTTTGGATGAGCAGTTCTTC.

V usage is TRBV19 and J usage is TRBJ2-1, with TRBD1 matching 7 bases. CDR3 length equals 14 residues. Trimming at V came to 5 bases and at J to 5 bases, leaving 6 bases not matched to a gene. Germline V gives CDR1 LNHDA, CDR2 SQIVND (reference sequence). The CDR3 DNA sequence: TGTGCCAGTAGTCCTCGGACAGGAAACAATGAGCAGTTCTTC. Its protein product is CASSPRTGNNEQFF.

J is TRBJ2-1 and V is TRBV14, with 11 bases fitting TRBD2. The CDR3 is 18 amino acids. The V gene's germline CDR1 is SGHDN and CDR2 FVKESK. The V gene end was trimmed by 2 bases and the J gene end by 5 bases; junction bases not matched to a gene: 11. The CDR3 here is CASSQRSLAGGNDNEQFF. For the CDR3, the DNA is TGTGCCAGCAGCCAAAGATCGTTAGCGGGAGGGAACGACAATGAGCAGTTCTTC.

This clone was observed a few times. The chain joins TRBV2 to TRBJ2-7, with 9 bases aligning to TRBD1. Germline lookup yields CDR1 SNHLY and CDR2 FYNNEI. Trimming removed 7 bases from V and 2 bases from J; junction bases left unmatched: 9. This CDR3 comprises 15 residues. The CDR3 is CASITRDRDTYEQYF. The CDR3 bases are TGTGCCAGCATCACCCGGGACAGGGACACCTACGAGCAGTACTTC.

The J gene is TRBJ2-2, the V gene TRBV29-1, with a tentative D call TRBD1 (6 bases). Germline V gene lookup returns CDR1 SQVTM and CDR2 ANQGSEA. V lost 5 bases to trimming and J lost 8 bases, with 33 bases between them. This CDR3 contains 19 residues. The CDR3 loop is CSVYLGIQGRGAGGGELFF. As DNA, the CDR3 is TGCAGCGTTTACCTCGGCATACAGGGACGGGGAGCTGGGGGAGGGGAGCTGTTTTTT.